Described below is a single T cell receptor beta chain sequence and its context. This clonotype was seen ten or more times. No cognate antigen has been identified for it. No quality values exist for individual bases; no much larger clone is one base distant. These data belong to a study of Graves' ophthalmopathy and Graves' hyperthyroidism (dated by TCRdb to the late 2010s). Background for the entire study: Peripheral blood was collected at initial diagnosis, before any treatment. To explore V-J signatures that separate ophthalmopathy from hyperthyroidism, a discovery set of approximately 100 patients was enrolled, consisting of approximately 44 with ophthalmopathy and roughly 59 with stable hyperthyroidism. An independent validation cohort comprised roughly 20 hyperthyroidism patients and over 15 patients who later progressed from hyperthyroidism to ophthalmopathy. T-cell repertoires of thyroid tissue and blood were compared in six hyperthyroidism patients. In total, 135 blood samples were TCR-sequenced: approximately 42 ophthalmopathy, around 75 hyperthyroidism and 17 hyperthyroidism-to-ophthalmopathy patients. TCR beta repertoire signatures were used to distinguish Graves' ophthalmopathy from Graves' hyperthyroidism and to predict progression to ophthalmopathy. Following sampling, methimazole starting at 30 mg daily was administered to hyperthyroidism patients, and high-dose intravenous methylprednisolone was administered to ophthalmopathy patients.

Including cysteine and phenylalanine, the CDR3 has 14 amino acids. Only the CDR3 portion is preserved as DNA: 42 bases, with reading frame beginning at the first base. Here V drops 4 bases and J drops 8 bases, and the junction holds 4 bases not matched to any gene. In the germline V gene, CDR1 corresponds to SNHLY and CDR2 to FYNNEI. The research as a whole found: No statistical method was used to set the sample size in advance, and the investigators knew which group each participant was assigned to. Ophthalmopathy was separated from stable hyperthyroidism by the 13-signature model with 85% to 90% sensitivity and approximately 84% specificity in cross-validation and with 80%/75% in the test set. In validation, the model predicted ophthalmopathy progression with more than 70% sensitivity and approximately 75% specificity; some 13 predicted patients were CT-confirmed with GO in a median of approximately 6.5 months. Among expanded thyroid clonotypes with frequency above 0.001, most also showed up in blood, which suggests that blood repertoires may reflect the thyroid immune response.

For repertoire sequencing, TCR beta CDR3 regions were amplified from RNA transcripts. The first round was an RT-PCR using HTBI primers with the Qiagen OneStep RT-PCR kit, and this first round was followed by a second-round multiplex PCR, then size selection and purification. Libraries were sequenced on an Illumina HiSeq2000 using paired-end 100 bp reads. As for the original processing: Reads were processed with SOAPnuke, discarding reads with adapters, uncalled bases, mean Phred below 15, or no exact constant-primer or identifier match. COPE v1.2.5 was used to merge high-quality paired reads. Each unique nucleotide sequence was defined as a clonotype, and clonotypes were aligned to IMGT TRB V, D and J references with MiTCR v1.1. The analysis was limited to V-J combinations with a frequency above 0.0001, which together covered around 99% of the repertoires. A TCR clonal expansion and chaos score per V-J combination was defined as the ratio of F50 clonal expansion to chaos observed in the TCRdist matrix. Welch's t-statistics and random forest were used to reduce features to approximately 13 V-J combinations, which were fed into a naive Bayes classifier. The similarity between thyroid and blood repertoires was quantified using the Morisita-Horn index. TCRdb reran the public reads through fastp at Q25 and MiXCR, keeping productive beta chains. For every CDR3 protein sequence, its rows merge into one entry that carries the most common genes and DNA. The V and J calls shown here were made by TCRdb, not taken from the authors' results. This sample is represented by under 350,000 distinct CDR3 sequences; roughly 17% of them were singletons. Jointly, the top ten make up about 12% of the sample.

Ophthalmopathy patients had moderately to severely active disease, Clinical Activity Score of at least 3, NOSPECS grade of at least 4, and disease duration under 3 months. Patients were excluded if they had other autoimmune diseases, uncontrolled infections, pregnancy or lactation. Clinical symptoms, serum thyroxine, TRAb, thyroid ultrasound and orbital computed tomography were used for diagnosis. Using Ficoll-Paque density gradient centrifugation, PBMCs were isolated from approximately 11 ml of fresh peripheral blood. Trizol reagent was used to extract the total RNA, and its quality was then checked on an Agilent 2100 Bioanalyzer.

Sequencing input: peripheral blood. The sequence is built from TRBV2 and TRBJ1-6, with 8 bases matching TRBD1. The sequence was obtained from an adult man with Graves' ophthalmopathy. This receptor has the CDR3 CASSVRTGYSPLHF. DNA sequence: TGTGCCAGCAGTGTAAGGACAGGGTATTCACCCCTCCACTTT.